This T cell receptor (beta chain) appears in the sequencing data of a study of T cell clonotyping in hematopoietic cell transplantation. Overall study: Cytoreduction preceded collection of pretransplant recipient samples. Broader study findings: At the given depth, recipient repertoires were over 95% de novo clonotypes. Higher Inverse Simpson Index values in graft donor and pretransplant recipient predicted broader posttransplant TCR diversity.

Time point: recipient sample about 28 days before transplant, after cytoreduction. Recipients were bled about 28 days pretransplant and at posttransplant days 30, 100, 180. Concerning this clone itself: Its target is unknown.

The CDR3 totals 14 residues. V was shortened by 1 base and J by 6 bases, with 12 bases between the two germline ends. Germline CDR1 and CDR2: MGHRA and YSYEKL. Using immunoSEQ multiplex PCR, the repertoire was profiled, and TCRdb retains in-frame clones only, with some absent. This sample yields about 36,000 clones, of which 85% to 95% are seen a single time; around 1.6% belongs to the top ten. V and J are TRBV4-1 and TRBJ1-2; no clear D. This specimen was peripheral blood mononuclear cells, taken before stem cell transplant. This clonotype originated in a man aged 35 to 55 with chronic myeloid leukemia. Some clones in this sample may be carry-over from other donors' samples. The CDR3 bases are TGCGCCAGCAGCCAAGTGAGAGCGATAGATGGCTACACCTTC. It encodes CASSQVRAIDGYTF.